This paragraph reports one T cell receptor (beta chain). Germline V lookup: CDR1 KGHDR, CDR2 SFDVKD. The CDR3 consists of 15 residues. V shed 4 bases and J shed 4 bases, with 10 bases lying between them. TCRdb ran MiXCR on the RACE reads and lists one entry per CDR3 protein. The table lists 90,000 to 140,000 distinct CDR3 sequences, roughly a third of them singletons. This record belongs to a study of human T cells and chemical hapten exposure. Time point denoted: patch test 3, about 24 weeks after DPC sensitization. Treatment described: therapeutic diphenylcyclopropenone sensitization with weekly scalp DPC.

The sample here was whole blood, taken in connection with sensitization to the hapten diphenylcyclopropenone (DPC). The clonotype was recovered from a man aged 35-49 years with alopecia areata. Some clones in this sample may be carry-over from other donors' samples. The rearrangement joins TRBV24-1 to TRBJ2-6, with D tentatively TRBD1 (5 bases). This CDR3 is CATSETGSGANVLTF. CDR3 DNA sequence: TGTGCCACCAGTGAAACAGGCTCCGGGGCCAACGTCCTGACTTTC.